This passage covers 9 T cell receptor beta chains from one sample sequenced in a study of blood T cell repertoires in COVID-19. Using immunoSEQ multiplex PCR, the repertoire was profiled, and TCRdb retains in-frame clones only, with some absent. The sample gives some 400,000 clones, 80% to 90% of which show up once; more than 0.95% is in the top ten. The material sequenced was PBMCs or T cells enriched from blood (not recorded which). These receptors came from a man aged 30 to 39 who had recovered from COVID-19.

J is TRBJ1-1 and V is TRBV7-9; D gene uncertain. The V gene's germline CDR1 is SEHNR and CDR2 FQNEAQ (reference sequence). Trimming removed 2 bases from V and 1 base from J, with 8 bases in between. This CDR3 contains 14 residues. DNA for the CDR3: TGTGCCAGCAGCTTATCTCAGGAGAACACTGAAGCTTTCTTT. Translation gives CASSLSQENTEAFF.

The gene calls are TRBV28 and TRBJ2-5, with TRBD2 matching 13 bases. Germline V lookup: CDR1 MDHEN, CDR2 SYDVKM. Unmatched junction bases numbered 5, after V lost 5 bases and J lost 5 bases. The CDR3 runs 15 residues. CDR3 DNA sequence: TGTGCCAGCAGTCTTACTAGCGGGAGGGGGGAGACCCAGTACTTC. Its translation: CASSLTSGRGETQYF.

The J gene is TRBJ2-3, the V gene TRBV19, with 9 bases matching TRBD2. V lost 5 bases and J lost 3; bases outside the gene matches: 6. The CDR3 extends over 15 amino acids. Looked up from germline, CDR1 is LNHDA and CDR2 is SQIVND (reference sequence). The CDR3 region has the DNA TGTGCCAGTAGTTCCACTAGCGGGTGGACAGATACGCAGTATTTT. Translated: CASSSTSGWTDTQYF.

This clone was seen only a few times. The CDR3: CASRRSSSYNEQFF. CDR3 sequence (DNA): TGTGCCAGCAGGAGAAGTAGCTCCTACAATGAGCAGTTCTTC. The J gene is TRBJ2-1, the V gene TRBV6-5, with D unresolved. There are 14 residues in the CDR3. V was clipped by 6 bases and J by 0 bases, with 9 bases between them. Looked up from germline, CDR1 is MNHEY and CDR2 is SVGAGI.

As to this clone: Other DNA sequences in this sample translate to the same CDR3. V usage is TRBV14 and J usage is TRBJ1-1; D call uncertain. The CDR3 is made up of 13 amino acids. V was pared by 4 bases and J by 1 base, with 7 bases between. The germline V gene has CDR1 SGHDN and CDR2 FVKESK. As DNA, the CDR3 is TGTGCCAGCAGCCGTACATCGAACACTGAAGCTTTCTTT. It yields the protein CASSRTSNTEAFF.

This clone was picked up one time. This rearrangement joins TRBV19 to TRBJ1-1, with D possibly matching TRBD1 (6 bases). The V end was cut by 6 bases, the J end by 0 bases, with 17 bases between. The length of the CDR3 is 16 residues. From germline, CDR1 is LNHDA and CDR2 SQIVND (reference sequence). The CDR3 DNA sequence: TGTGCCAGTAGAAACATTTTACAGGGACTGAACACTGAAGCTTTCTTT. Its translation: CASRNILQGLNTEAFF.

The CDR3 region is CASSLGQGLGTGELFF. The DNA of the CDR3 is TGCGCCAGCAGCTTGGGACAGGGTCTCGGCACCGGGGAGCTGTTTTTT. The chain uses TRBV5-1 and TRBJ2-2; 7 nucleotides agree with TRBD1. The CDR3 spans 16 residues. The V gene's germline CDR1 is SGHRS and CDR2 YFSETQ. The V gene end was trimmed by 0 bases and the J gene end by 4 bases; junction bases not matched to a gene: 6.

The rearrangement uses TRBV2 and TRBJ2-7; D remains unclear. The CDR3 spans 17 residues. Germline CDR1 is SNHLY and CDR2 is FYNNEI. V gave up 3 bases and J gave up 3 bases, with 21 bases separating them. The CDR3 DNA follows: TGTGCCAGCAGTGAGGCTGGTCCGACCAACTACTACTACGAGCAGTACTTC. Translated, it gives CASSEAGPTNYYYEQYF.

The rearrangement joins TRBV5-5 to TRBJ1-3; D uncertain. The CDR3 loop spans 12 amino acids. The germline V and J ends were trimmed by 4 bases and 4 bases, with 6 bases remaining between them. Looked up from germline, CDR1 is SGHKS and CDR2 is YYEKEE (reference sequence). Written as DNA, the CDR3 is TGTGCCAGCAGCGTCCCGGGAAACACCATATATTTT. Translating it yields CASSVPGNTIYF.